The clone carrying this T cell receptor beta chain appeared a few times. The antigen is not known. This entry is derived from a study of cytomegalovirus exposure and HLA in healthy donors. Study-level findings and limits: With later analysis, a missense DCLRE1C variant became linked to TCR beta V- and J-gene trimming. A prior analysis recorded that most TCR beta V segments were productive about 87% or about 30% of the time. As a later analysis revealed, the rate of TCR association differed by HLA locus, with DRB1 most and HLA-C fewest.

In the PCR, 60 Vbeta and 13 Jbeta primers were used. Sequencing was performed with immunoSEQ multiplex PCR; in TCRdb, only in-frame clones are kept and a portion is missing. The sample shows more than 140,000 clones, approximately 80% of them seen only once. CDR3 length: 13 amino acids. The germline V gene encodes CDR1 MDHEN and CDR2 SYDVKM. Trimming took off 8 bases at V and 1 base at J, with 11 bases between the two ends. Sequencing input: PBMCs. The clonotype comes from a man in his thirties or forties in good health and CMV-seropositive. This chain uses TRBV28 with TRBJ1-2; the D is unclear. For the CDR3, the DNA is TGTGCCAGCGAGACACAGCTTAACTATGGCTACACCTTC. This translates into CASETQLNYGYTF.